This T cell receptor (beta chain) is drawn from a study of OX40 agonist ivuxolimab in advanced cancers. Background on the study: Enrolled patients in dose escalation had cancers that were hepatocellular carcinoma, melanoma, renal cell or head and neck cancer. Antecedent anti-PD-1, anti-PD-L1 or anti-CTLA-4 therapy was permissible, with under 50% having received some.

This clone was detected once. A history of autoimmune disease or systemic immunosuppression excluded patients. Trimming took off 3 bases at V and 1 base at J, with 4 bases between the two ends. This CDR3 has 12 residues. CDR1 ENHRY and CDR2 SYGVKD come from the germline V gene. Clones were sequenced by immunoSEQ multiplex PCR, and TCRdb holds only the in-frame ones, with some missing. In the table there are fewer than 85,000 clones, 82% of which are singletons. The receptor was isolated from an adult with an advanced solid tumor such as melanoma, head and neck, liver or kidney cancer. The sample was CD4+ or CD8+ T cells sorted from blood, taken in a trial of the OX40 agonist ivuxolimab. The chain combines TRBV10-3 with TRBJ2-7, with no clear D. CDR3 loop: CAISEQSYEQYF. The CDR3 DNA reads TGTGCCATCAGTGAACAGTCCTACGAGCAGTACTTC.